This TCR beta chain is from a study of CD8+ T cells in alopecia areata. Study overall: Treatment comprised oral tofacitinib, 5 to 10 mg twice daily, in treated patients.

Treatment specified: oral pan-JAK inhibitor, 5-10 mg twice daily. On this clone: Its target is unknown.

Extraction of RNA preceded its reverse transcription into cDNA, which served as the sequencing template. Clones were read by immunoSEQ multiplex PCR, and TCRdb kept only the in-frame ones, dropping some. The sample lists 100,000 or so clones, roughly three fifths occurring once. CDR3 size: 16 residues. In germline, CDR1 is MGHRA, CDR2 YSYEKL. With V trimmed by 1 base and J by 1 base, 4 bases remained unmatched. Study findings and constraints: Scalp clonality, along with expanded CD8+ clones among the top 100, was significantly decreased by tofacitinib. Lesional scalp, notably in alopecia totalis/universalis, had clonality above that of normal scalp.

The sample consisted of CD8+ T cells sorted from blood, taken at roughly week 55, from a patient treated with tofacitinib. The V call is TRBV4-1, the J call TRBJ2-7, with 10 bases fitting TRBD1. This receptor was obtained from a human donor with alopecia areata. CDR3 protein: CASSQVGGQGSYEQYF. In nucleotides, the CDR3 is TGCGCCAGCAGCCAAGTTGGGGGACAGGGGTCCTACGAGCAGTACTTC.